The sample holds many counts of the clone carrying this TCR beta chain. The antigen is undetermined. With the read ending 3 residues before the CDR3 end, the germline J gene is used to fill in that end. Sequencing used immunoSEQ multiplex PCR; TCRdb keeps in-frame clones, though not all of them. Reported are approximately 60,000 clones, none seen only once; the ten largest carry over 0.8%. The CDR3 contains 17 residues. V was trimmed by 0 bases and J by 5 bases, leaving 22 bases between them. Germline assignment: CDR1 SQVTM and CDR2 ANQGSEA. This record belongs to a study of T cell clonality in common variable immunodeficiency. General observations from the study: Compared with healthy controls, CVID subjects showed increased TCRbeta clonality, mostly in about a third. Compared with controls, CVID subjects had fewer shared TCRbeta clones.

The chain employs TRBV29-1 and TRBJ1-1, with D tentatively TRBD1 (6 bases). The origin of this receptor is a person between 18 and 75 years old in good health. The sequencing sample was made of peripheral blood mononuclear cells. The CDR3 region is CSVEDGQGISARTEAFF. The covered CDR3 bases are TGCAGCGTTGAAGATGGGCAGGGGATTTCGGCGCGGACTGAA.